This entry describes one T cell receptor beta chain. This clonotype was detected ten times or more. Its antigen target is currently unknown. No per-base quality is available; no much larger clone lies one base away. Sequencing was carried out with an Illumina NovaSeq 6000. TCRalpha and TCRbeta cDNA libraries were constructed by 5'RACE with constant-segment primers, with sample barcodes and unique molecular identifiers being introduced. RNA was extracted from every sample with Trizol reagent. Amplification of the libraries took two PCR steps, and the second step added a second sample barcode plus Illumina TruSeq adapters. The libraries were sequenced on an Illumina NovaSeq using 2 x 150 bp paired-end reads. The authors' pipeline ran thus. With migec v1.2.7, reads were demultiplexed and then collapsed into UMI-guided consensus sequences. With mixcr v2.1.11, UMI consensuses were aligned to TRA and TRB V and J templates and assembled into clonotypes. Expanded or contracted clonotypes were those called significant by both edgeR and NoisET, with noise models trained on biological replicates. edgeR calls used a false discovery rate-adjusted p below 0.01 and a log2 fold-change threshold of 1. PCA with hierarchical clustering of max-normalized trajectories of the 1000 most abundant clonotypes was used as exploratory dynamics analysis. Separately sequenced CD4+ and CD8+ repertoires were used to assign the CD4 or CD8 phenotype of responding clones. Clones were called with MiXCR by TCRdb after fastp trimmed the public reads at Q25, and only in-frame beta chains were retained. Every entry covers one CDR3 protein and lists the most common genes and DNA from its rows. The V and J calls and clone size are TCRdb's, not the authors'. For this sample there are 100,000 to 150,000 distinct CDR3 sequences; about 18% appear just once. Jointly, the top ten make up approximately 5% of the sample.

The germline V gene gives CDR1 as ENHRY and CDR2 as SYGVKD. The CDR3, from cysteine to phenylalanine, totals 15 residues. The CDR3 DNA has 45 bases and is translated from base 1. The germline V end is reduced by 0 bases and the J end by 5 bases; junction bases left unmatched: 4. This entry is derived from a study of T-cell memory formation after mild COVID-19 (dated by TCRdb to the early 2020s). Regarding the complete study: TCR sequence clusters from the two donors were largely donor specific. In two donors, T-cell clones that expanded and contracted after mild COVID-19 were followed by sequencing TCRalpha and TCRbeta repertoires longitudinally. The cohort comprised two young, previously healthy adult volunteers, one female and one male. General study outcomes and caveats: Clones contracting from day 15 to 85 had balanced CD4/CD8 phenotypes, while a second wave expanding from day 15 to 37 was biased towards CD4+. Contracting CD4+ clones were found mainly in CM and EM memory subsets, while CD8+ clones were enriched in EMRA. Only a couple of mild cases were covered in the study, and larger cohorts including severe cases with pre-infection samples were considered necessary. SARS-CoV-2 specificity was not confirmed for the second-wave clones peaking on day 37. The detection of some responding clones in pre-infection memory suggests that pre-existing cross-reactive memory T cells joined the SARS-CoV-2 response.

Ficoll-Paque density gradient centrifugation was the method used to isolate PBMCs. This TCR derives from a young man who had mild COVID-19 (a few samples of this study predate the infection). The sample titles of this study are shuffled in the database, so cell type and time point are left out; the donor was told from shared clones. Sequenced sample: PBMCs or a T cell subset sorted from them (not recorded which). The chain was built from TRBV10-3 and TRBJ2-3; 8 bases in the junction line up with TRBD1. CDR3 protein: CAISESGQGRDTQYF. The sequenced DNA: TGTGCCATCAGTGAGTCCGGACAGGGCAGAGATACGCAGTATTTT.